Here is one T cell receptor beta chain with its context. Antigen unknown. These data are taken from a study of post-analysis software for immune sequencing data. Study-wide results and limits: TRBV segments more frequent in patients than in controls numbered five and included TRBV5-6, TRBV5-1 and TRBV20-1.

Researchers reported that TCR beta cDNA libraries carried unique molecular identifiers. TCRdb ran MiXCR on the PCR reads and lists one entry per CDR3 protein. The sample records 750,000 to 950,000 distinct CDR3 sequences, about 50% being singletons. Germline trimming cut 6 bases from V and 1 base from J; bases unmatched to any gene: 6. This CDR3 has 14 residues. Germline loops: CDR1 SGHKS, CDR2 YYEKEE (reference sequence). The sequenced sample consisted of blood. The sequence was obtained from a girl aged 5-17 years with multiple sclerosis. V gene TRBV5-5 combines with J gene TRBJ2-7; 8 bases align to TRBD1. The CDR3 DNA reads TGTGCCAGCATCATACAGGGGGGTTCCTACGAGCAGTACTTC. Translating it yields CASIIQGGSYEQYF. Variable domain in full (rest from reference TRBV5-5 and TRBJ2-7): DAGVTQSPTHLIKTRGQQVTLRCSPISGHKSVSWYQQVLGQGPQFIFQYYEKEERGRGNFPDRFSARQFPNYSSELNVNALLLGDSALYLCASIIQGGSYEQYFGPGTRLTVT.